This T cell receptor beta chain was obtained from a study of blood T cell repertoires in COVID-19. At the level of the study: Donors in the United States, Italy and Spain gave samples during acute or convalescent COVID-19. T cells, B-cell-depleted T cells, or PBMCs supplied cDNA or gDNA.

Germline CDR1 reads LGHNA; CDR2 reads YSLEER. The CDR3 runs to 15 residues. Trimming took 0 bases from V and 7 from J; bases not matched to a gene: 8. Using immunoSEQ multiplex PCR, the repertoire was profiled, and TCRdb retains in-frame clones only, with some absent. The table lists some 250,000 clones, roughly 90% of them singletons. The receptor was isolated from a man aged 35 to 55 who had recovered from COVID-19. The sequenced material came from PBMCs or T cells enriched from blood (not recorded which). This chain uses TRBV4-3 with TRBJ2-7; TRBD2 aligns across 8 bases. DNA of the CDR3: TGCGCCAGCAGCCAAGAACCAGCGGGAGCGAGAGAGCAGTACTTC. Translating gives CASSQEPAGAREQYF.